This paragraph reports one TCR beta chain. This record belongs to a study of blood T cell repertoires in COVID-19. Study-level background: Specimens from acute and convalescent COVID-19 originated in the United States, Italy and Spain. From T cells, B-cell-depleted T cells, or PBMCs came the material, which was cDNA or gDNA.

In the study's own analysis: Scientists estimated how many nucleated cells there were by amplifying reference gene primers. Assay used: immunoSEQ multiplex PCR; TCRdb lists only in-frame clones, some missing. V and J calls and clone size come straight from that table; D and trimming were deduced from the DNA. The sample carries roughly 200,000 clones, just under 80% recorded once. The sample consisted of peripheral blood. The clonotype was recovered from a woman of 80 years or more with active or convalescent COVID-19.

The CDR3 coding sequence is TGTGCCTGGGCCCGAGGCCTGAACACTGAAGCTTTCTTT. It codes for CAWARGLNTEAFF. This chain joins TRBV30 and TRBJ1-1; D gene uncertain. The CDR3 contains 13 residues. V lost 5 bases to trimming and J lost 0 bases, with 10 bases between them. In germline, CDR1 is GTSNPN, CDR2 SVGIG (reference sequence).